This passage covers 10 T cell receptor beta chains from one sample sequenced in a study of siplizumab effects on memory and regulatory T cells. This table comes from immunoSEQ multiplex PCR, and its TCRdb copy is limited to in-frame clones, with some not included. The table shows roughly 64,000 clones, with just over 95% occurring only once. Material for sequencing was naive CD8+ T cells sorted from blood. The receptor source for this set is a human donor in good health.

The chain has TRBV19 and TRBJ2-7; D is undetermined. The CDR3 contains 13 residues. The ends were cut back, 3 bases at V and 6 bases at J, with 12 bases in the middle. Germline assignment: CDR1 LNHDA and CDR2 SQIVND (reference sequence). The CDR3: CASSMVEQTEQYF. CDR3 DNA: TGTGCCAGTAGTATGGTCGAGCAGACCGAGCAGTACTTC.

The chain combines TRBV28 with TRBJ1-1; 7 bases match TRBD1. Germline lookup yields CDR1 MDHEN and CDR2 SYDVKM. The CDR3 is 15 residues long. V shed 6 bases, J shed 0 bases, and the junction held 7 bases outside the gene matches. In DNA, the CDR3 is TGTGCCAGCAGCTGGCGAGGGGGCCTGAACACTGAAGCTTTCTTT. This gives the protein CASSWRGGLNTEAFF.

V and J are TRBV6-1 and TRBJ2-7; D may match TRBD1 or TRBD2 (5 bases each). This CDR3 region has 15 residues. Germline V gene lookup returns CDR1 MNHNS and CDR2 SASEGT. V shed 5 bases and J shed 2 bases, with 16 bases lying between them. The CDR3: CASSPRQGEAYEQYF. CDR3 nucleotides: TGTGCCAGCAGTCCCCGCCAGGGAGAAGCCTACGAGCAGTACTTC.

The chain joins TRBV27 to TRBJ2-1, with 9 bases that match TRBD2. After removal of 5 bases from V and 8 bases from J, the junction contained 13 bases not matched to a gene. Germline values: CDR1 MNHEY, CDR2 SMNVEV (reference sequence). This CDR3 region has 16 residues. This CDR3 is CASSPGLAREGDEQFF. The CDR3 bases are TGTGCCAGCAGTCCCGGACTAGCGAGAGAGGGGGATGAGCAGTTCTTC.

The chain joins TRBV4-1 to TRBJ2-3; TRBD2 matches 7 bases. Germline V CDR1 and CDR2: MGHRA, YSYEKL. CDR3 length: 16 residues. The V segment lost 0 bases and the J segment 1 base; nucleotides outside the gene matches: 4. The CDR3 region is CASSQDPSGGTDTQYF. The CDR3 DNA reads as TGCGCCAGCAGCCAAGATCCCAGCGGGGGCACAGATACGCAGTATTTT.

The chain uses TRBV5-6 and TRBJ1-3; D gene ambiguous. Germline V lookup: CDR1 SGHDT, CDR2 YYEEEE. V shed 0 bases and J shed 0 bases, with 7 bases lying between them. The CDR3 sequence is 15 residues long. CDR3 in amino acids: CASSLGIVSGNTIYF. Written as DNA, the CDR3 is TGTGCCAGCAGCTTGGGGATAGTCTCTGGAAACACCATATATTTT.

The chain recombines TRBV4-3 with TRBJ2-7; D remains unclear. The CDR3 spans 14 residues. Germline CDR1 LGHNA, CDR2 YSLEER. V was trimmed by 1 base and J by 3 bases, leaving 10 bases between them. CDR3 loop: CASSQVKGGYEQYF. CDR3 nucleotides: TGCGCCAGCAGCCAAGTTAAGGGCGGCTACGAGCAGTACTTC.

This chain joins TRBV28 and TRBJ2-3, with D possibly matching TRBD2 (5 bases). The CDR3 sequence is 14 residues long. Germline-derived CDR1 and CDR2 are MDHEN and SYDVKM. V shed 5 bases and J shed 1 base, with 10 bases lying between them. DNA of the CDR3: TGTGCCAGCAGTCTGAGGACTGGCACAGATACGCAGTATTTT. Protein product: CASSLRTGTDTQYF.

CDR3 coding DNA: TGTGCCAGCAGCTCCGATTTTCCGGCTGAAGCTTTCTTT. It codes for CASSSDFPAEAFF. The chain couples TRBV7-8 to TRBJ1-1, with D uncertain. The length of the CDR3 is 13 residues. The germline gives CDR1 SGHVS, CDR2 FQNEAQ. Trimming removed 4 bases at V and 6 bases at J, with 12 bases between.

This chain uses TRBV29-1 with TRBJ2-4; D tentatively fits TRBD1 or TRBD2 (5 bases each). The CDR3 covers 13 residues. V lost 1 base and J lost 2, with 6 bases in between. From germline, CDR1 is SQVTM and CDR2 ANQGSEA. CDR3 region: CSVEGGTKNIQYF. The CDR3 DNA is TGCAGCGTTGAAGGGGGGACCAAAAACATTCAGTACTTC. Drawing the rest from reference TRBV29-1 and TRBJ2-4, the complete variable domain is SAVISQKPSRDICQRGTSLTIQCQVDSQVTMMFWYRQQPGQSLTLIATANQGSEATYESGFVIDKFPISRPNLTFSTLTVSNMSPEDSSIYLCSVEGGTKNIQYFGAGTRLSVL.